This TCR beta chain was recorded in a study of CD8 T cells in ankylosing spondylitis. In germline, CDR1 is SQVTM, CDR2 ANQGSEA. CDR3 length equals 13 residues. V gave up 3 bases and J gave up 5 bases; unmatched junction bases: 3. Points from the study as a whole: In ankylosing spondylitis blood, a motif of roughly 8 highly homologous TCR beta variants appeared characteristic. Within peripheral blood, clones linked to disease were CD8+ and relatively rare. There was reportedly significant enrichment of clones that were disease-linked in matched ankylosing spondylitis synovial fluid. In the blood and synovial fluid of reactive arthritis, some motif variants had been previously reported.

This clonotype was seen a handful of times. What it binds is not known. In making TCR beta libraries, quantitative 5'-RACE with molecular barcodes was used. TCRdb analysed the 5' RACE reads with MiXCR anew, one entry per CDR3 protein. The sample lists around 440,000 distinct CDR3 sequences, roughly 18% occurring once. Input material: blood, either unsorted or a sorted T cell fraction (not recorded which). The source is a male donor with ankylosing spondylitis. This chain joins TRBV29-1 and TRBJ2-7; 11 bases line up with TRBD1. The CDR3 is CSVDWTGGDEQYF. The CDR3 nucleotides are TGCAGCGTTGATTGGACAGGGGGCGACGAGCAGTACTTC.